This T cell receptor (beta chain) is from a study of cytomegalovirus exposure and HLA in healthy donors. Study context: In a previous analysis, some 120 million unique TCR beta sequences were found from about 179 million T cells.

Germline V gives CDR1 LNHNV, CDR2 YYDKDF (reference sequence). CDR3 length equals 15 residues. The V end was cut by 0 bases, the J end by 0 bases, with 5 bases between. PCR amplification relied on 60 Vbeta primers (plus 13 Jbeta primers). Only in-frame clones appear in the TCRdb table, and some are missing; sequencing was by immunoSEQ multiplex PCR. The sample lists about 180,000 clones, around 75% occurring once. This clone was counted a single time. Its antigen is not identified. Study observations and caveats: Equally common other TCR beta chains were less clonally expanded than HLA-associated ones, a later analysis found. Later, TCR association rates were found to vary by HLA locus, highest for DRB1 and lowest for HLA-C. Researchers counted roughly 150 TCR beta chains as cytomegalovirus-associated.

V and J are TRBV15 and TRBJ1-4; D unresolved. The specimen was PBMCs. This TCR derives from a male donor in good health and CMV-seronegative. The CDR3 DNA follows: TGTGCCACCAGCAGAGAAAGAGCAACTAATGAAAAACTGTTTTTT. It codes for CATSRERATNEKLFF.